Sequencing of this T cell receptor beta chain was carried out in a study of T cell responses to AZD1222 COVID-19 vaccine (dated by TCRdb to the early 2020s). With respect to the entire study: AZD1222 recipients given second doses at about 4 weeks or at about 12 weeks were pooled, since spike-specific TCR depth and breadth were not found to differ between the two schedules. TCR sequencing was performed for roughly 250 trial participants, of whom 200 to 220 were given two doses of AZD1222 and some 25 were given two doses of MenACWY control vaccine. Enrollment into the trials was organized by age into subgroups of 18-55, 56-69 and 70-plus years, and those subgroups contained approximately 150, 30 and 60 TCR-sequenced participants, respectively.

This sample's time point label indicates: baseline before first vaccination. The vaccinee samples were drawn from two UK trials, COV001 and COV002, one of which was a single-blind randomized controlled phase 2/3 trial testing AZD1222 (ChAdOx1 nCoV-19) in healthy adults. Trial participant PBMC samples were collected at day 0 and day 28 after the second dose for TCRbeta chain sequencing. The CDR3 regions of human TCRbeta chains were analyzed by immunosequencing. As for how the authors treated the data: TCRs in the repertoires were compared against a reference library of SARS-CoV-2-specific TCRs that had been generated with the MIRA antigen-specificity platform. Breadth meant the fraction of unique TCRs that were SARS-CoV-2-associated, whereas depth meant the fraction of total T cells that were SARS-CoV-2-associated. Using the MIRA data, each spike-specific TCR was assigned both to the spike region to which the TCR was reactive and to a CD4 or CD8 class. Log10-transformed breadth and depth values were compared by one-way ANOVA with Sidak's multiple comparisons tests. What TCRdb holds here is the immuneACCESS table cut down to in-frame rearrangements. Part of the clones is not present; checked against another copy, under half of the missing clones reflect an unresolved V gene, and the others are unexplained. Clonal size and the V and J genes are those of that table, whereas D and trimming came from the DNA. The sample records 74,000 or so clones, around 84% of which are singletons. The ten largest make up 10% to 15% of the sample.

With respect to this clone: Its antigen is not yet known. Base quality data are lacking; no much larger clone is found one base away.

Study-wide findings and limitations: Conclusions about previously exposed vaccinees are limited because only five or six AZD1222 recipients were SARS-CoV-2 seropositive at baseline. A significant rise in spike-specific TCR breadth and depth was observed after two AZD1222 doses relative to day 0 and relative to MenACWY recipients. No day 14 peak-response samples were available, so repertoires were characterized only after the peak T cell response. The 56-69-year group was small, and its depth increase did not reach significance, likely because of low power. Reportedly, almost half of the unique spike-specific TCRs recognized epitopes lying outside the regions that are mutated in the B.1.351 and B.1.1.7 variants. Participants were mostly white British and included more females than males, and it was suggested by the authors that clonal diversity may have been underestimated. The whole spike protein was spanned by vaccine-associated CD4 TCRs, and dominant responses were seen in regions 160-218 and 743-854.

This TCR was recovered from an adult in good health. Specimen: peripheral blood, collected on day 0 of AZD1222 vaccination.

The nucleotides read TGTGCCACCAGTGACTCCGGACTCGGCTACACCTTC. Its protein product is CATSDSGLGYTF. The chain couples TRBV24-1 to TRBJ1-2; the D gene is unclear. The CDR3 holds 12 amino acids from the cysteine to the phenylalanine. This entry keeps only the CDR3 DNA: 36 bases, framed from base 1. Via the germline V gene, CDR1 is KGHDR and CDR2 SFDVKD. Trimming at the junction amounts to 4 bases on V and 8 bases on J, and the germline ends lie 10 bases apart.